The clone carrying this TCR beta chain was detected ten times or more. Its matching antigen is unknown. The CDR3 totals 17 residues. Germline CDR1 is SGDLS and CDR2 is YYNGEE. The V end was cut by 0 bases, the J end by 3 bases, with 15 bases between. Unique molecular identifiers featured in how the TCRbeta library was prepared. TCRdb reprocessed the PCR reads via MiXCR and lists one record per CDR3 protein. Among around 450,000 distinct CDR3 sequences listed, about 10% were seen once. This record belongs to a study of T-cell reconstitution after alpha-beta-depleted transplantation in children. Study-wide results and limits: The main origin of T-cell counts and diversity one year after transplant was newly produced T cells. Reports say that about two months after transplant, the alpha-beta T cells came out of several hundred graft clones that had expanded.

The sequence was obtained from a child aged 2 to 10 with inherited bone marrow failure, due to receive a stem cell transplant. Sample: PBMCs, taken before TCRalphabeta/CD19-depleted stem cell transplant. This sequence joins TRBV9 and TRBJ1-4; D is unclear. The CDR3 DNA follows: TGTGCCAGCAGCGTAGATGGTAGGGAGCGCTCTAATGAAAAACTGTTTTTT. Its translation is CASSVDGRERSNEKLFF. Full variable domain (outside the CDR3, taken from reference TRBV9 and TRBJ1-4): DSGVTQTPKHLITATGQRVTLRCSPRSGDLSVYWYQQSLDQGLQFLIQYYNGEERAKGNILERFSAQQFPDLHSELNLSSLELGDSALYFCASSVDGRERSNEKLFFGSGTQLSVL.